Listed below are T cell receptor beta chains from one sample, sequenced in a study of T cell responses to AZD1222 COVID-19 vaccine. Produced via immunoSEQ multiplex PCR; TCRdb's table is partial and in-frame only. The sample has nearly 80,000 clones; 80% are singletons. The source was peripheral blood, collected on day 0 of AZD1222 vaccination. These receptors were collected from an adult in good health. CDR3s include the opening cysteine and the closing phenylalanine or tryptophan. A D gene is named only where the DNA matches it firmly. Clone sizes are given selectively: once, few, many, or a class where the clone is expanded.

>TRBD1|TRBJ2-1|TRBV5-8|.
TGTGCCAGCAGCCAAACAGGGGTAGGGGCCTACAATGAGCAGTTCTTC
CASSQTGVGAYNEQFF
>.|TRBJ1-2|TRBV6-1|.
TGTGCCAGCAGTGAAAACCTCGGCGGCTACACCTTC
CASSENLGGYTF
>.|TRBJ1-2|TRBV4-1|.
TGCGCCAGCTCCACCGGGGGCGGCTATGGCTACACCTTC
CASSTGGGYGYTF
>.|TRBJ2-3|TRBV19|.
TGTGCCAGTAGTACCTGGGACACCCCAGATACGCAGTATTTT
CASSTWDTPDTQYF
>.|TRBJ2-1|TRBV27|.
TGTGCCAGCAGTTTGGCGGGGGCTCGGTACAATGAGCAGTTCTTC
CASSLAGARYNEQFF
>.|TRBJ1-2|TRBV19|.
TGTGCCAGTAGTATAGCGGGGTCGGGGGGTTTCTATGGCTACACCTTC
CASSIAGSGGFYGYTF
>.|TRBJ2-3|TRBV15|few
TGTGCCACCAGCAGAGGGGTAGGGGGGCAGTATTTT
CATSRGVGGQYF
>.|TRBJ1-2|TRBV27|.
TGTGCCAGCAGTTCAGGACGGATCTATGGCTACACCTTC
CASSSGRIYGYTF
>.|TRBJ2-2|TRBV3-1/TRBV3-2|.
TGTGCCAGCAGCCCGACAAGTACAGGGCCCACCGGGGAGCTGTTTTTT
CASSPTSTGPTGELFF
>.|TRBJ1-2|TRBV6-5|few
TGTGCCAGCAGTTTGGGGCGGCGGATCTACACCTTC
CASSLGRRIYTF
>.|TRBJ2-3|TRBV10-1|.
TGCGCCAGCAGTGCCCCCTCGTGTTGGGATACGCAGTATTTT
CASSAPSCWDTQYF
>.|TRBJ2-7|TRBV5-1|.
TGCGCCTCCAAGACCTTTGGGCTGGGGGTCGACGAGCAGTACTTC
CASKTFGLGVDEQYF
>.|TRBJ2-7|TRBV24-1|.
TGTGCCACCAGTGACTGGGACTCTTACGAGCAGTACTTC
CATSDWDSYEQYF
>.|TRBJ2-2|TRBV5-1|.
TGCGCCAGCAGCTCATTCTCGAACACCGGGGAGCTGTTTTTT
CASSSFSNTGELFF
>.|TRBJ1-2|TRBV21-1|.
TGTGCCAGCAGCAAGGCTACCGAGTCCTCGGAGGTCGACAGGGTGGAAGGCTACACCTTC
CASSKATESSEVDRVEGYTF
>TRBD2|TRBJ2-1|TRBV4-1|.
TGCGCCAGCAGCCAAGAGGGACTAGGGCCTAACAATGAGCAGTTCTTC
CASSQEGLGPNNEQFF
>.|TRBJ1-2|TRBV12-3/TRBV12-4|.
TGTGCCAGCATTTGGGGAAATGGCTACACCTTC
CASIWGNGYTF
>TRBD2|TRBJ2-3|TRBV11-2|.
TGTGCCAGCAGCTTAGGTGCTAGCGGGGGGGCCACAGATACGCAGTATTTT
CASSLGASGGATDTQYF
>.|TRBJ1-2|TRBV5-8|.
TGTGCCAGCACGTATATTACAGGGAGCGACTATGGCTACACCTTC
CASTYITGSDYGYTF
>TRBD1|TRBJ1-2|TRBV25-1|.
TGTGCCAGCAGCCACGGACAGGGGAGCTATGGCTACACCTTC
CASSHGQGSYGYTF
>.|TRBJ1-2|TRBV5-6|.
TGTGCCAGCAGCTTGAAGGGGTCCAACTATGGCTACACCTTC
CASSLKGSNYGYTF
>.|TRBJ1-1|TRBV2|.
TGTGCCAGCAGTGGAGGGGCGTTGAAGGATACTGAAGCTTTCTTT
CASSGGALKDTEAFF
>.|TRBJ2-1|TRBV21-1|once
TGTGCCAGCAGCCCATCCGGGACTAGTTTTTTCTATGAGCAGTTCTTC
CASSPSGTSFFYEQFF
>.|TRBJ1-1|TRBV11-2|once
TGTGCCAGCAGCCCCCTCGGACTAAAGCCAGCTTTCTTT
CASSPLGLKPAFF
>.|TRBJ1-2|TRBV19|.
TGTGCCAGTAGTTCTCGACAGAGTGCTAACTATGGCTACACCTTC
CASSSRQSANYGYTF
>TRBD2|TRBJ2-3|TRBV27|.
TGTGCCAGCAGTTTAGGGACTAGCGGGGGGTATCGTACCAGAGATACGCAGTATTTT
CASSLGTSGGYRTRDTQYF
>TRBD1|TRBJ1-3|TRBV6-5|.
TGTGCCAGCAGTTACGAAACAGGGGGCTCTGGAAACACCATATATTTT
CASSYETGGSGNTIYF
>TRBD2|TRBJ2-7|TRBV7-2|once
TGTGCCAGCAGCCCCCGGTGGGGGGGCGAGCAGTACTTC
CASSPRWGGEQYF
>.|TRBJ2-2|TRBV29-1|.
TGCAGCGTGGGGGAACCCACAGGGGAGCTGTTTTTT
CSVGEPTGELFF
>TRBD1|TRBJ1-6|TRBV7-9|.
TGTGCCAGCAGCTCCGGGACAGGGCATTCACCCCTCCACTTT
CASSSGTGHSPLHF
>TRBD2|TRBJ2-1|TRBV30|.
TGTGCCTGGGGACTCGGGACTACTGACAATGAGCAGTTCTTC
CAWGLGTTDNEQFF
>TRBD1|TRBJ1-5|TRBV5-8|.
TGTGCCAGCAGCTCCTTTACAGGGGACAACAATCAGCCCCAGCATTTT
CASSSFTGDNNQPQHF